Following are 20 T cell receptor beta chains from one sample sequenced in a study of cytomegalovirus exposure and HLA in healthy donors. Primers for the PCR totalled 60 Vbeta and 13 Jbeta. Profiled with immunoSEQ multiplex PCR; TCRdb holds only in-frame clones, not every one. The sample has over 150,000 clones; roughly 80% are singletons. Material: PBMCs. These TCRs come from a male donor in good health and CMV-seropositive.

The chain recombines TRBV9 with TRBJ2-1, with 7 bases identical to TRBD2. The V gene's germline CDR1 is SGDLS and CDR2 YYNGEE. V lost 3 bases to trimming and J lost 0 bases; unmatched junction nucleotides: 3. The CDR3 has 15 amino acids. The CDR3 is CASSAGGYSYNEQFF. CDR3 in DNA: TGTGCCAGCAGCGCGGGGGGATACTCCTACAATGAGCAGTTCTTC.

The chain carries TRBV27 and TRBJ2-6; 11 bases map to TRBD1. Germline V gene sequence: CDR1 MNHEY, CDR2 SMNVEV (reference sequence). This CDR3 has 17 amino acids. With V trimmed by 6 bases and J by 3 bases, 7 bases remained unmatched. The CDR3: CASSPGQGGYGANVLTF. CDR3 nucleotide sequence: TGTGCCAGCAGCCCGGGACAGGGGGGTTATGGGGCCAACGTCCTGACTTTC.

V is TRBV6-1 and J is TRBJ1-2; D call uncertain. The V gene's germline CDR1 is MNHNS and CDR2 SASEGT. The CDR3 sequence is 14 residues long. With 1 base removed from V and 2 bases from J, the gap between germline ends came to 8 bases. CDR3 nucleotides: TGTGCCAGCAGTGAAGATTCGCGAAACTATGGCTACACCTTC. It codes for CASSEDSRNYGYTF.

This clone was found once. The chain carries TRBV10-3 and TRBJ1-1, with D unclear. Trimming removed 4 bases from V and 7 bases from J, with 16 bases in between. This CDR3 is 14 amino acids long. Germline CDR1 is ENHRY and CDR2 is SYGVKD. This CDR3 reads CAISGREPAGEAFF. CDR3 coding DNA: TGTGCCATCAGTGGGCGGGAACCGGCCGGTGAAGCTTTCTTT.

This clone was detected only a few times. The V and J genes are TRBV2 and TRBJ1-5, with a possible D match to TRBD1 (6 bases). The V and J ends lost 9 bases and 6 bases respectively, with 21 bases between them. The CDR3 is 15 residues long. Germline CDR1 reads SNHLY; CDR2 reads FYNNEI. Written as DNA, the CDR3 is TGTGCCAGTGGAGGGGGGGCCCGGCGCCCTCAGCCCCAGCATTTT. This encodes CASGGGARRPQPQHF.

V is TRBV6-5 and J is TRBJ1-1, with 10 positions matching TRBD1. Germline V gives CDR1 MNHEY, CDR2 SVGAGI. The CDR3 has 14 amino acids. V was pared by 6 bases and J by 7 bases, with 8 bases of the junction left unmatched. CDR3 region: CASSAGQGLSEAFF. The CDR3 DNA follows: TGTGCCAGCAGCGCGGGACAGGGGCTCAGTGAAGCTTTCTTT.

The chain combines TRBV11-3 with TRBJ1-1, with a possible D match to TRBD1 (6 bases). The CDR3 spans 17 residues. CDR1 is SGHNT, CDR2 YENEEA, per germline. V lost 3 bases to trimming and J lost 0 bases, with 17 bases between them. CDR3 sequence: CASSFEDPQGMNTEAFF. DNA for the CDR3: TGTGCCAGCAGCTTCGAAGATCCACAGGGAATGAACACTGAAGCTTTCTTT.

This chain links TRBV7-9 with TRBJ2-5; D is undetermined. Germline CDR1 SEHNR, CDR2 FQNEAQ (reference sequence). Trimming left V 1 base short and J 5 bases short, with 11 bases between. The CDR3 is made up of 14 amino acids. CDR3 in DNA: TGTGCCAGCAGCTTAGGGGCATCACGGGAGACCCAGTACTTC. It yields the protein CASSLGASRETQYF.

The chain links TRBV29-1 to TRBJ2-5, with 9 bases fitting TRBD2. The tail of the sequence fits TRBJ2-7 better, so the J call may be wrong. This CDR3 has 14 residues. Looked up from germline, CDR1 is SQVTM and CDR2 is ANQGSEA. The CDR3 sequence: CSVLLSGGSYEQYF. The CDR3 DNA reads as TGCAGCGTTCTCCTTAGCGGGGGCTCCTACGAGCAGTACTTC.

V and J are TRBV30 and TRBJ2-7, with a weak D call TRBD1 (7 bases). The V end was cut by 0 bases, the J end by 9 bases, with 24 bases between. This CDR3 is built from 16 residues. CDR1 and CDR2 (germline): GTSNPN, SVGIG (reference sequence). This CDR3 is CAWSVLEGALAGGQYF. As DNA, the CDR3 is TGTGCCTGGAGTGTACTGGAGGGGGCCTTAGCAGGGGGGCAGTACTTC.

The V and J genes are TRBV4-3 and TRBJ2-5; 8 positions match TRBD1. Trimming removed 0 bases from V and 7 bases from J; junction bases left unmatched: 1. This CDR3 has 13 residues. Germline loops: CDR1 LGHNA, CDR2 YSLEER. The CDR3: CASSQEGQGTQYF. The CDR3, as DNA: TGCGCCAGCAGCCAAGAAGGACAGGGGACCCAGTACTTC.

This clone was recorded a few times. The chain links TRBV5-4 to TRBJ1-2; tentatively, D is TRBD1 (6 bases). Trimming removed 4 bases at V and 0 bases at J, with 13 bases between. CDR1 and CDR2 (germline): SGHNT, YYREEE (reference sequence). This CDR3 comprises 15 residues. This CDR3 reads CASSVPRDTNYGYTF. Written as DNA, the CDR3 is TGTGCCAGCAGCGTCCCCCGGGACACTAACTATGGCTACACCTTC.

This chain joins TRBV27 and TRBJ2-5; D gene uncertain. The DNA end favors TRBJ2-7, so the J call may be wrong. Germline CDR1 and CDR2: MNHEY and SMNVEV (reference sequence). This CDR3 is 11 amino acids long. CDR3 in amino acids: CASSSFYEQYF. The DNA of the CDR3 is TGTGCCAGCAGTTCGTTTTACGAGCAGTACTTC.

This rearrangement joins TRBV7-9 to TRBJ1-1, with 7 bases fitting TRBD1. In germline, CDR1 is SEHNR, CDR2 FQNEAQ (reference sequence). V lost 4 bases and J lost 1; bases outside the gene matches: 9. CDR3 length equals 16 residues. The CDR3 is CASSSGRGGGNTEAFF. CDR3 nucleotide sequence: TGTGCCAGCAGCTCCGGACGAGGGGGCGGGAACACTGAAGCTTTCTTT. Variable domain in full (rest from reference TRBV7-9 and TRBJ1-1): DTGVSQNPRHKITKRGQNVTFRCDPISEHNRLYWYRQTLGQGPEFLTYFQNEAQLEKSRLLSDRFSAERPKGSFSTLEIQRTEQGDSAMYLCASSSGRGGGNTEAFFGQGTRLTVV.

CDR3 loop: CAISPGQGSGELFF. CDR3 DNA sequence: TGTGCCATTTCCCCGGGACAGGGGTCCGGGGAGCTGTTTTTT. The V call is TRBV10-3, the J call TRBJ2-2; 10 bases are shared with TRBD1. Per the germline V gene, CDR1 is ENHRY and CDR2 is SYGVKD. J was trimmed by 6 bases and V by 9 bases; bases with no gene match: 7. The CDR3 is made up of 14 amino acids.

The chain employs TRBV7-2 and TRBJ1-5; D is unclear. The CDR3 contains 14 residues. Trimming removed 5 bases at V and 11 bases at J, with 19 bases between. Germline-derived CDR1 and CDR2 are SGHTA and FQGNSA. The CDR3 reads CASSTPGAQRAQHF. Here the CDR3 DNA reads TGTGCCAGCAGCACTCCGGGAGCACAAAGGGCCCAGCATTTT.

The table lists this clone with a few counts. The chain carries TRBV11-2 and TRBJ2-7, with 9 bases identical to TRBD1. Germline CDR1 reads SGHAT; CDR2 reads FQNNGV. Trimming cost V 5 bases and J 3 bases; bases outside gene matches: 11. The CDR3 consists of 16 residues. CDR3 coding DNA: TGTGCCAGCAGCCTCCACCGCGGACAGGGGATCTACGAGCAGTACTTC. Translation: CASSLHRGQGIYEQYF.

The chain is built from TRBV7-9 and TRBJ2-7, with TRBD1 identical over 9 bases. This CDR3 has 15 residues. Losses at the gene ends were 5 bases for V and 1 base for J; bases not matched to a gene: 6. Germline CDR1 is SEHNR and CDR2 is FQNEAQ (reference sequence). The CDR3 loop is CASSSRDRVSYEQYF. The CDR3 DNA sequence: TGTGCCAGCAGCAGCCGGGACAGGGTATCCTACGAGCAGTACTTC.

The chain has TRBV5-1 and TRBJ2-1, with 10 bases identical to TRBD2. The trim removed 2 bases at V and 4 bases at J, leaving 3 bases unmatched. The CDR3 extends over 15 amino acids. The germline V gene encodes CDR1 SGHRS and CDR2 YFSETQ. The CDR3 DNA reads TGCGCCAGCAGCTTTATGACTAGCGGGTACAATGAGCAGTTCTTC. This encodes CASSFMTSGYNEQFF. The full variable domain, its missing parts supplied by reference TRBV5-1 and TRBJ2-1, is KAGVTQTPRYLIKTRGQQVTLSCSPISGHRSVSWYQQTPGQGLQFLFEYFSETQRNKGNFPGRFSGRQFSNSRSEMNVSTLELGDSALYLCASSFMTSGYNEQFFGPGTRLTVL.

This chain uses TRBV19 with TRBJ1-1; D is undetermined. Germline V gene sequence: CDR1 LNHDA, CDR2 SQIVND (reference sequence). CDR3 length: 15 amino acids. With 1 base removed from V and 6 bases from J, the gap between germline ends came to 15 bases. In DNA form, the CDR3 reads TGTGCCAGTAGTATAGTAGGCGGGCTTGAAGCTGAAGCTTTCTTT. This gives the protein CASSIVGGLEAEAFF.